A selection of T cell receptor beta chains follows, all from one sample in a study of T cell changes during pregnancy in multiple sclerosis. Assay used: immunoSEQ multiplex PCR; TCRdb lists only in-frame clones, some missing. There are around 49,000 clones in the sample; around 90% occur only once, and 0.55% to 0.65% lies in the top ten. This specimen consisted of CD4+ T cells from peripheral blood mononuclear cells, obtained after pregnancy. All receptors derive from a female donor in good health, enrolled as a control in a pregnancy study. The CDR3 runs from the conserved cysteine through the conserved F or W. The size field is filled for only some rows; it gives once, few, many or a size class.

CASSKATGAGGHQPQHF TRBJ1-5 TRBV21-1 once
CASGGSSNQPQHF TRBJ1-5 TRBV5-1 NA
CASTLRDLPFGAGANVLTF TRBJ2-6 TRBV19 NA
CASSPSPGAYGYTF TRBJ1-2 TRBV11-2 NA
CASSVGLAADTEAFF TRBJ1-1 TRBV9 NA
CASSYGQGRELFF TRBJ2-2 TRBV7-2 NA
CASSLQVGAGLYTDTQYF TRBJ2-3 TRBV28 NA
CASSLGLATYNEQFF TRBJ2-1 TRBV7-2 NA
CASSKKAGGETQYF TRBJ2-5 TRBV21-1 NA
CASSTGQGPQETQYF TRBJ2-5 TRBV7-9 few
CASSAQGNTIYF TRBJ1-3 TRBV28 NA
CASSKAGRTGCHEQYF TRBJ2-7 TRBV21-1 NA
CASSDGFLQGTYNEQFF TRBJ2-1 TRBV7-9 NA
CASSLGSTVNTEAFF TRBJ1-1 TRBV7-2 NA
CASSLVSGSYNEQFF TRBJ2-1 TRBV5-5 NA
CASSRAGGTYEQYF TRBJ2-7 TRBV5-4 NA
CASSAGLGAADTQYF TRBJ2-3 TRBV9 NA
CARQDAIEAFF TRBJ1-1 TRBV30 NA
CASNTGANVLTF TRBJ2-6 TRBV28 NA
CASSILTGGQPQHF TRBJ1-5 TRBV19 NA
CASRSSFLNTEAFF TRBJ1-1 TRBV7-2 few
CASSLGGKDSNQPQHF TRBJ1-5 TRBV11-3 NA
CAWSAGQYGYTF TRBJ1-2 TRBV30 NA
CASSLPLLNQPQHF TRBJ1-5 TRBV28 NA
CASSPTVGGNQPQHF TRBJ1-5 TRBV18 NA
CASSQDPNGQGSYNEQFF TRBJ2-1 TRBV4-1 NA
CASSFPPGDYGYTF TRBJ1-2 TRBV28 NA
CASSFTLDRVGGYTF TRBJ1-2 TRBV7-9 NA
CASSSQGQETQYF TRBJ2-5 TRBV5-1 NA
CASSLYAGGKETQYF TRBJ2-5 TRBV28 NA
CASSDSNVLTF TRBJ2-6 TRBV6-1 NA
CASSSAGSSRGYTF TRBJ1-2 TRBV5-4 few
CASSEFRTSTDTQYF TRBJ2-3 TRBV6-1 NA
CASSQRTGARGAFF TRBJ1-1 TRBV7-9 NA
CASTERGRETQYF TRBJ2-5 TRBV10-2 NA
CASSSGTGMVQETQYF TRBJ2-5 TRBV6-5 NA
CSVEIMSSRLAENEQFF TRBJ2-1 TRBV29-1 NA
CAWRQGNSPLHF TRBJ1-6 TRBV30 NA
CASSPSAGGTGELFF TRBJ2-2 TRBV6-1 NA
CASSQRQGGRTEAFF TRBJ1-1 TRBV7-9 NA
CASSWTGEAEAFF TRBJ1-1 TRBV7-9 once
CASRGAQGTDTQYF TRBJ2-3 TRBV5-1 NA
CASKEREGTDTQYF TRBJ2-3 TRBV6-5 NA
CASSLVGTSGYNEQFF TRBJ2-1 TRBV5-6 NA
CASSLGHKNTEAFF TRBJ1-1 TRBV5-6 NA
CASGTGSTDTQYF TRBJ2-3 TRBV5-1 NA
CASSVGLSTCNEQFF TRBJ2-1 TRBV10-1 NA
CASSEGGRAQQYF TRBJ2-7 TRBV2 NA
CASSTRDNNQPQHF TRBJ1-5 TRBV19 NA
CASSRTLQETQYF TRBJ2-5 TRBV11-2 NA
CASSLGGQGGETQYF TRBJ2-5 TRBV7-2 NA
CASGGTHYGYTF TRBJ1-2 TRBV6-1 NA
CASSTSADRTQYF TRBJ2-3 TRBV7-3 NA